These 10 T cell receptor beta chains were sequenced from one sample in a study of blood T cells in healthy people across ages (dated by TCRdb to 2015 to 2017). Library prep was done by 5' RACE. Reads for this sample came from an Illumina HiSeq 2500. A second PCR of about 6 to 12 cycles was performed with a sample-barcoded 5' primer and a J-beta primer mix. Clones were called with MiXCR by TCRdb after fastp trimmed the public reads at Q25, and only in-frame beta chains were retained. Each entry merges the rows of one CDR3 protein and shows their most common DNA and genes. For this sample there are about 680,000 distinct CDR3 sequences; around 48% appear just once. The top ten hold about 32% of the sample. The sequenced material came from blood. The receptors were sampled from an older woman in good health.

As for this clonotype: Relative to the germline gene, one junction end is altered; a read error may explain this. The rearrangement links TRBV10-3 to TRBJ2-7; a possible D gene is TRBD1 (5 bases). The CDR3 extends over 14 amino acids. CDR1 and CDR2 (germline): ENHRY, SYGVKD. CDR3 sequence: CAIRLNQGTYEQCF. CDR3 nucleotide sequence: TGTGCCATCAGACTCAACCAGGGAACCTACGAGCAGTGCTTC.

This clonotype is a singleton in its sample. This chain connects TRBV6-5 to TRBJ1-2, with 7 bases matching TRBD1. Unmatched junction bases numbered 11, after V lost 6 bases and J lost 7 bases. Per the germline V gene, CDR1 is MNHEY and CDR2 is SVGAGI. CDR3 length: 14 residues. CDR3 sequence: CASSPWDRSIGYTF. The CDR3 DNA follows: TGTGCCAGCAGCCCTTGGGACAGATCTATTGGCTACACCTTC.

The V and J genes are TRBV10-3 and TRBJ2-5; 9 bases agree with TRBD1. J gave up 1 base and V 0 bases, and 0 bases lay outside the gene matches. The V gene's germline CDR1 is ENHRY and CDR2 SYGVKD. CDR3 length: 15 amino acids. The CDR3 DNA sequence: TGTGCCATCAGTGAGTCGGACAGGGGCCAAGAGACCCAGTACTTC. Amino acid sequence: CAISESDRGQETQYF.

This clonotype was picked up a small number of times. The rearrangement links TRBV7-9 to TRBJ2-7; tentatively, D is TRBD2 (6 bases). Germline CDR1 and CDR2: SEHNR and FQNEAQ (reference sequence). This CDR3 spans 15 amino acids. Trimming pared 5 bases from V and 1 base from J, leaving 15 bases between. For the CDR3, the DNA is TGTGCCAGCAGCCCGTCTAGCGTGTATTCCTACGAGCAGTACTTC. Its translation is CASSPSSVYSYEQYF. Variable domain in full (rest from reference TRBV7-9 and TRBJ2-7): DTGVSQNPRHKITKRGQNVTFRCDPISEHNRLYWYRQTLGQGPEFLTYFQNEAQLEKSRLLSDRFSAERPKGSFSTLEIQRTEQGDSAMYLCASSPSSVYSYEQYFGPGTRLTVT.

J is TRBJ2-6 and V is TRBV28; perhaps TRBD1 as D (5 bases). The CDR3 extends over 15 amino acids. V lost 7 bases and J lost 2, with 12 bases in between. The germline V gene encodes CDR1 MDHEN and CDR2 SYDVKM. The CDR3 DNA is TGTGCCAGCACCCTAAGGGGTACTGGGGCCAACGTCCTGACTTTC. As protein: CASTLRGTGANVLTF.

This clonotype was recorded a few times. This chain uses TRBV10-3 with TRBJ2-1, with 8 bases identical to TRBD2. CDR1 and CDR2 from the germline V gene are ENHRY and SYGVKD. The CDR3 spans 17 residues. V dropped 3 bases and J dropped 4; count of bases not matched to a gene: 11. CDR3 DNA: TGTGCCATCAGTGAAAGTAAGGAGACTAGCGATTACAATGAGCAGTTCTTC. Protein product: CAISESKETSDYNEQFF.

The genes are TRBV7-9 and TRBJ1-2; unclear D gene. V was trimmed by 3 bases and J by 7 bases, leaving 15 bases between them. There are 14 residues in the CDR3. In germline, CDR1 is SEHNR, CDR2 FQNEAQ (reference sequence). CDR3 DNA: TGTGCCAGCAGCTTCCAAGACCGGGTCCTTGGCTACACCTTC. Amino acids: CASSFQDRVLGYTF.

Concerning this clonotype itself: One junction end does not reproduce the germline sequence, and a read error may be involved. The chain is built from TRBV3-1 and TRBJ1-2; D may be TRBD1 (6 bases). The length of the CDR3 is 16 residues. CDR1 and CDR2 (germline): LGHDT, YNNKEL (reference sequence). In nucleotides, the CDR3 is TGTGCCAGCAACCAACTTGACCCCAGGTCAGGGGATGGCTACACCTTC. It is translated as CASNQLDPRSGDGYTF. Looking up the rest from reference TRBV3-1 and TRBJ1-2 gives the full variable domain: DTAVSQTPKYLVTQMGNDKSIKCEQNLGHDTMYWYKQDSKKFLKIMFSYNNKELIINETVPNRFSPKSPDKAHLNLHINSLELGDSAVYFCASNQLDPRSGDGYTFGSGTRLTVV.

The chain has TRBV29-1 and TRBJ2-6; D may match TRBD1 or TRBD2 (6 bases each). The CDR3 is made up of 16 amino acids. CDR1 and CDR2 (germline): SQVTM, ANQGSEA. With 4 bases removed from V and 2 bases from J, the gap between germline ends came to 15 bases. CDR3 sequence: CSVGMGGSAGANVLTF. The CDR3 nucleotides read TGCAGCGTTGGGATGGGGGGCTCTGCTGGGGCCAACGTCCTGACTTTC.

This clonotype was detected only a few times. The chain links TRBV14 to TRBJ2-1; TRBD1 matches at 9 bases. V lost 3 bases to trimming and J lost 4 bases; unmatched junction nucleotides: 7. Germline lookup yields CDR1 SGHDN and CDR2 FVKESK. The CDR3 is made up of 16 amino acids. CDR3 amino acids: CASSQLRDRAYNEQFF. The CDR3 DNA sequence: TGTGCCAGCAGCCAGCTCCGGGACAGGGCATACAATGAGCAGTTCTTC.